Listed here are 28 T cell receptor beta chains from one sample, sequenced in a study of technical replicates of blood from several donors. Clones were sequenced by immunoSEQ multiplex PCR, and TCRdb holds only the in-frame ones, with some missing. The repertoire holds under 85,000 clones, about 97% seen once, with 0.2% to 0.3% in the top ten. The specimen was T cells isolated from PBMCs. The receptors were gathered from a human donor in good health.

CDR3 sequence: CASSVDWTSGRTGELFF. As DNA, the CDR3 is TGTGCCAGCAGCGTAGATTGGACTAGCGGGAGAACCGGGGAGCTGTTTTTT. The rearrangement joins TRBV9 to TRBJ2-2; 13 bases are shared with TRBD2. The CDR3 covers 17 residues. Trimming took 0 bases from V and 5 from J; bases not matched to a gene: 4. In germline, CDR1 is SGDLS, CDR2 YYNGEE. The full variable domain, completed using reference TRBV9 and TRBJ2-2, is DSGVTQTPKHLITATGQRVTLRCSPRSGDLSVYWYQQSLDQGLQFLIQYYNGEERAKGNILERFSAQQFPDLHSELNLSSLELGDSALYFCASSVDWTSGRTGELFFGEGSRLTVL.

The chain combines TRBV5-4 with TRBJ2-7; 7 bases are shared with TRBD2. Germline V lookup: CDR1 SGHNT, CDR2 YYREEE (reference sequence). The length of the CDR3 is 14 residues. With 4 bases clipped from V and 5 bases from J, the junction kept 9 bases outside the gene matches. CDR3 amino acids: CASSGAGPGNEQYF. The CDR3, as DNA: TGTGCCAGCAGCGGAGCGGGACCTGGGAACGAGCAGTACTTC.

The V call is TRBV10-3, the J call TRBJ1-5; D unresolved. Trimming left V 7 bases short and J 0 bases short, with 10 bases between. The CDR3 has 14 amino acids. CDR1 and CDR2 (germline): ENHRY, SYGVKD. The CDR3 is CAINGVNSNQPQHF. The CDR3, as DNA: TGTGCCATCAATGGAGTCAATAGCAATCAGCCCCAGCATTTT.

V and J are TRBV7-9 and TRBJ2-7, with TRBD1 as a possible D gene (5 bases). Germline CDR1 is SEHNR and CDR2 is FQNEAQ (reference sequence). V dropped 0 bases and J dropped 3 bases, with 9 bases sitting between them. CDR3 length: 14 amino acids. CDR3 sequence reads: CASSLAGAHYEQYF. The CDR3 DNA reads TGTGCCAGCAGCTTAGCAGGGGCCCACTACGAGCAGTACTTC.

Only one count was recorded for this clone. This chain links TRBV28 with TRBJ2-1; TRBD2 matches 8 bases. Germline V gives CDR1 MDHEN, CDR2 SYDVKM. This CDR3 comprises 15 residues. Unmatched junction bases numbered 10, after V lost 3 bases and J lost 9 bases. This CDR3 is CASSLSGGRHREQFF. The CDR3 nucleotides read TGTGCCAGCAGTTTGTCCGGCGGGAGGCACCGTGAGCAGTTCTTC.

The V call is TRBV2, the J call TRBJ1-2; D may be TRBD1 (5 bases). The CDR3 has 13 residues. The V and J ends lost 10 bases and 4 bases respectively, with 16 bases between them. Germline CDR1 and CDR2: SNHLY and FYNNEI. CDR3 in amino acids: CAIQTSGGYGYTF. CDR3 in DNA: TGTGCCATACAAACCTCGGGGGGCTATGGCTACACCTTC. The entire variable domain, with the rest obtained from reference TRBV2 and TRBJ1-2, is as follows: EPEVTQTPSHQVTQMGQEVILRCVPISNHLYFYWYRQILGQKVEFLVSFYNNEISEKSEIFDDQFSVERPDGSNFTLKIRSTKLEDSAMYFCAIQTSGGYGYTFGSGTRLTVV.

CDR3: CASSGTGKNQPQHF. As DNA, the CDR3 is TGCGCCAGCAGTGGGACAGGGAAGAATCAGCCCCAGCATTTT. The chain carries TRBV10-2 and TRBJ1-5; 8 nucleotides line up with TRBD1. Trimming took 4 bases from V and 4 from J; bases not matched to a gene: 3. The V gene's germline CDR1 is WSHSY and CDR2 SAAADI. The CDR3 contains 14 residues.

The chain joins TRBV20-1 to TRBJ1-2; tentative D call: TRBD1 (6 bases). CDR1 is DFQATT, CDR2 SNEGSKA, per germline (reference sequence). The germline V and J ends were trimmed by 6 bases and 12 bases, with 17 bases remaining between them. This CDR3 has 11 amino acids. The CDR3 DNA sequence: TGCAGTGCCCGAGGGGCGGGGGCGGACACCTTC. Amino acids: CSARGAGADTF.

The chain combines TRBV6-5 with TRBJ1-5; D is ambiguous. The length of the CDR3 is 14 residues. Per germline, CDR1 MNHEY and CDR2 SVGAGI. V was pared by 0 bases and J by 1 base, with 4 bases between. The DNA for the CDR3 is TGTGCCAGCAGTTACTCTGGCAGCAATCAGCCCCAGCATTTT. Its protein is CASSYSGSNQPQHF.

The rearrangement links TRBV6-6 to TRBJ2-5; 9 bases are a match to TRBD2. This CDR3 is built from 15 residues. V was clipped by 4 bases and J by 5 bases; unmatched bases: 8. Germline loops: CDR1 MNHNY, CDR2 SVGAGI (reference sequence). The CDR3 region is CASSSAGGVAETQYF. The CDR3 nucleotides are TGTGCCAGCAGTTCAGCGGGAGGAGTAGCTGAGACCCAGTACTTC.

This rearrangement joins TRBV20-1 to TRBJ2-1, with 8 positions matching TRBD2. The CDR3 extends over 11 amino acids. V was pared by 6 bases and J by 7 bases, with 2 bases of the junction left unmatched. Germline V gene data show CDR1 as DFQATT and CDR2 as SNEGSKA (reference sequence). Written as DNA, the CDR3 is TGCAGTGCCCCTAGCGGGAATGAGCAGTTCTTC. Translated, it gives CSAPSGNEQFF.

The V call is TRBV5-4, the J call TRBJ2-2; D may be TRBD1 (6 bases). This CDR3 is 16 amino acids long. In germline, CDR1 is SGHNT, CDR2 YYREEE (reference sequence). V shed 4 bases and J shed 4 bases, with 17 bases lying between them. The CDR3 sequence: CASSPQGIGGTGELFF. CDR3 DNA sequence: TGTGCCAGCAGCCCCCAGGGAATAGGGGGCACCGGGGAGCTGTTTTTT. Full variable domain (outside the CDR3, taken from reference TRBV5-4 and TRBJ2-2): ETGVTQSPTHLIKTRGQQVTLRCSSQSGHNTVSWYQQALGQGPQFIFQYYREEENGRGNFPPRFSGLQFPNYSSELNVNALELDDSALYLCASSPQGIGGTGELFFGEGSRLTVL.

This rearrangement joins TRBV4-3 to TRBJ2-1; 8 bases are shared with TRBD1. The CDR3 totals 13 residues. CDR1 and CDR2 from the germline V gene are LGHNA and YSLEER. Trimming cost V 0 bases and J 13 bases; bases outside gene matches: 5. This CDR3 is CASSQDHGQGQFF. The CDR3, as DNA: TGCGCCAGCAGCCAAGATCACGGACAGGGCCAGTTCTTC.

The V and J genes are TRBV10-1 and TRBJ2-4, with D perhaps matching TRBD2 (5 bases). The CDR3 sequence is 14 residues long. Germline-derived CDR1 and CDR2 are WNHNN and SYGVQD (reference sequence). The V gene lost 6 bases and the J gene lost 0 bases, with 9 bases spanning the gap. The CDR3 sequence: CASSEDLAKNIQYF. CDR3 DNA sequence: TGCGCCAGCAGCGAGGACTTAGCCAAAAACATTCAGTACTTC.

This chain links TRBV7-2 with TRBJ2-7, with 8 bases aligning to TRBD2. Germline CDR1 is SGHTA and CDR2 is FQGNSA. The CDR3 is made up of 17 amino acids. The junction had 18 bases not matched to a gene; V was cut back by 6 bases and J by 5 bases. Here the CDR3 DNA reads TGTGCCAGCAGTTATTATCGAGCGGGAGTAAATTCCCACGAGCAGTACTTC. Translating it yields CASSYYRAGVNSHEQYF.

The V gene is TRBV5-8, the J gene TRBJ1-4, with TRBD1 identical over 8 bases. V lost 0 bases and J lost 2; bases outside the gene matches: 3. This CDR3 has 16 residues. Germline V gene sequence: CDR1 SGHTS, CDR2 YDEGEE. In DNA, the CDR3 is TGTGCCAGCAGCTTGGGGACAGGGAATACTAATGAAAAACTGTTTTTT. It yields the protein CASSLGTGNTNEKLFF. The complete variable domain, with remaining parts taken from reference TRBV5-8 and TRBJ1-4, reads EAGVTQSPTHLIKTRGQQATLRCSPISGHTSVYWYQQALGLGLQFLLWYDEGEERNRGNFPPRFSGRQFPNYSSELNVNALELEDSALYLCASSLGTGNTNEKLFFGSGTQLSVL.

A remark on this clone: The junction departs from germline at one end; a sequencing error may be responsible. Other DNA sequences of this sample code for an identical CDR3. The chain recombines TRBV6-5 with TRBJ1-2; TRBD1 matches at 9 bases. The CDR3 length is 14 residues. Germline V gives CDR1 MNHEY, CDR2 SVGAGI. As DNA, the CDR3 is TGTGCCAGCAGTTACCTGGGACAGGGATATGGTTACACCTTC. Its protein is CASSYLGQGYGYTF.

This chain's CDR3 is CASSLDRVEKLFF. CDR3 DNA sequence: TGTGCCAGCAGCTTAGACAGGGTGGAGAAACTGTTTTTT. V gene TRBV7-6 combines with J gene TRBJ1-4; tentatively, D is TRBD1 (6 bases). Trimming removed 1 base at V and 11 bases at J, with 11 bases between. The CDR3 has 13 residues. Germline CDR1 reads SGHVS; CDR2 reads FNYEAQ.

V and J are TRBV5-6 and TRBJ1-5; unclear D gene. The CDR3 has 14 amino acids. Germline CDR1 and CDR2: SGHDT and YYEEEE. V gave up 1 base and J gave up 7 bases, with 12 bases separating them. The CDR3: CASSLRGPEQPQHF. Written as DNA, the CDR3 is TGTGCCAGCAGCTTGCGAGGGCCGGAGCAGCCCCAGCATTTT.

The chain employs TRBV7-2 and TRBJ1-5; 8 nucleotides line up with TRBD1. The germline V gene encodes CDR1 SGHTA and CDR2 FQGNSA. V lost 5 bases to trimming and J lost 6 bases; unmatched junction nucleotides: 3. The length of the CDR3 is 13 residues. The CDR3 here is CASSRDRSQPQHF. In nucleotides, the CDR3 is TGTGCCAGCAGCCGGGACAGGTCTCAGCCCCAGCATTTT.

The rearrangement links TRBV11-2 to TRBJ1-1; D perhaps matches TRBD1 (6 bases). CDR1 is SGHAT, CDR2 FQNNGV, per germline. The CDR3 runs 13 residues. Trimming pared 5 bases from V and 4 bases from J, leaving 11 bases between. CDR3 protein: CASSLGGLTEAFF. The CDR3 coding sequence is TGTGCCAGCAGCCTGGGGGGGCTCACTGAAGCTTTCTTT. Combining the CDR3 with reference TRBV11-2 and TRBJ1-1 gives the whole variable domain EAGVAQSPRYKIIEKRQSVAFWCNPISGHATLYWYQQILGQGPKLLIQFQNNGVVDDSQLPKDRFSAERLKGVDSTLKIQPAKLEDSAVYLCASSLGGLTEAFFGQGTRLTVV.

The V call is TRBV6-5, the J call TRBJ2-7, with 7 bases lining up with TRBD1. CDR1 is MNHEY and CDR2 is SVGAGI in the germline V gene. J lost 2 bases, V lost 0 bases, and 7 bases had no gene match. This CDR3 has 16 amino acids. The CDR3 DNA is TGTGCCAGCAGTTACTCGAGGGGGCGCGACCCCTACGAGCAGTACTTC. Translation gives CASSYSRGRDPYEQYF.

Written as DNA, the CDR3 is TGTGCCAGCAGCTTAGAGGCAGGGGGGAGCACTGAAGCTTTCTTT. Translated, it gives CASSLEAGGSTEAFF. V and J are TRBV7-9 and TRBJ1-1, with 7 nucleotides matching TRBD1. The CDR3 has 15 residues. Per germline, CDR1 SEHNR and CDR2 FQNEAQ (reference sequence). After removal of 1 base from V and 4 bases from J, the junction contained 6 bases not matched to a gene.

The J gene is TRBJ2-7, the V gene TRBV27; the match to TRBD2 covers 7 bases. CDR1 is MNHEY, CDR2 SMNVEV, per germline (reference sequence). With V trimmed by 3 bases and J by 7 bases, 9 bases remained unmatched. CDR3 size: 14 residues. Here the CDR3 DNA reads TGTGCCAGCAGTTTGGCGACTAGCCGGTGGGAGCAGTACTTC. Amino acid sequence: CASSLATSRWEQYF.

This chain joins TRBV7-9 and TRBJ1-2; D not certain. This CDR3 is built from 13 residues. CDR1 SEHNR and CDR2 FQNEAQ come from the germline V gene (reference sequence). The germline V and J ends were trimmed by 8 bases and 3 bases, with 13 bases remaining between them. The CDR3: CASLTETHYGYTF. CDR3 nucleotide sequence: TGTGCCAGCCTTACAGAGACACACTATGGCTACACCTTC.

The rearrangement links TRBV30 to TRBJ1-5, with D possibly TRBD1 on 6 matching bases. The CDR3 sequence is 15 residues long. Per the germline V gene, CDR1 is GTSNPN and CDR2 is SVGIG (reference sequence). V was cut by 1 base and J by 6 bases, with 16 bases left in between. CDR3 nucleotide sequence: TGTGCCTGGAGTGAGGCAGGGGTAGGAGGTCAGCCCCAGCATTTT. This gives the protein CAWSEAGVGGQPQHF.

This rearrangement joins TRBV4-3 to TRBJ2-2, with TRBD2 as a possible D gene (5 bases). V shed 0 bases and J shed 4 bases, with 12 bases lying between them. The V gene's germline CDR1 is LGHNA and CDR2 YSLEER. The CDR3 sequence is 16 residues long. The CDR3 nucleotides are TGCGCCAGCAGCCAAGATCAAGGACTTGGCACCGGGGAGCTGTTTTTT. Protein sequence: CASSQDQGLGTGELFF.

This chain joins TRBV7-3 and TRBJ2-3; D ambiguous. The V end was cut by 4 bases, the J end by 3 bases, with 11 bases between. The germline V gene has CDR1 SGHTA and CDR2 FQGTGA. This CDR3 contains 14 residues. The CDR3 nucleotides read TGTGCCAGCAGCTCCCTCGACTGGACAGATACGCAGTATTTT. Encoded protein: CASSSLDWTDTQYF. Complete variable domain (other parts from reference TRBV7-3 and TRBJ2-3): GAGVSQTPSNKVTEKGKYVELRCDPISGHTALYWYRQSLGQGPEFLIYFQGTGAADDSGLPNDRFFAVRPEGSVSTLKIQRTERGDSAVYLCASSSLDWTDTQYFGPGTRLTVL.